This TCR beta chain was sequenced during a study of STAT3 mutations in large granular lymphocyte leukemia. Study-level points and caveats: In T-cell large granular lymphocyte leukemia, about half of patients showed multiple immunodominant subclonotypes.

The V end lost 4 bases, the J end lost 7 bases, and 11 bases lay between the germline ends. The germline CDR1 and CDR2 sequences are SGDLS and YYNGEE. This CDR3 is built from 13 residues. Sequencing was performed with immunoSEQ multiplex PCR; in TCRdb, only in-frame clones are kept and a portion is missing. The data contain some 37,000 clones, over 75% of them singletons. This clone appeared a few times. The antigen is not known. The TCR sequence derives from a human donor with T large granular lymphocyte leukemia. Some clones in this sample may be carry-over from other donors' samples. This sequence joins TRBV9 and TRBJ2-2; D gene ambiguous. Material: PBMCs. The CDR3 DNA reads TGTGCCAGCAGCCCGCACTGGATCGGGGAGCTGTTTTTT. This sequence encodes CASSPHWIGELFF. Based on the CDR3 plus reference TRBV9 and TRBJ2-2, the full variable domain is DSGVTQTPKHLITATGQRVTLRCSPRSGDLSVYWYQQSLDQGLQFLIQYYNGEERAKGNILERFSAQQFPDLHSELNLSSLELGDSALYFCASSPHWIGELFFGEGSRLTVL.